Sequencing of this TCR beta chain was carried out in a study of CD8+ T cells in alopecia areata. This clone showed up just a few times. The antigen is not known. The treatment: oral pan-JAK inhibitor, 5-10 mg twice daily. The investigators collected lesional scalp punch biopsies and peripheral blood from alopecia areata patients. As the sequencing template, cDNA was produced by extracting RNA and reverse transcribing it. Assay used: immunoSEQ multiplex PCR; TCRdb lists only in-frame clones, some missing. The data contain fewer than 250,000 clones, 60% of them singletons. This CDR3 is built from 15 residues. From germline, CDR1 is ENHRY and CDR2 SYGVKD. With 9 bases clipped from V and 3 bases from J, the junction kept 4 bases outside the gene matches. The study's findings and limits: More clonal than normal scalp was lesional scalp, particularly alopecia totalis/universalis.

Sequenced material: CD4+ T cells sorted from blood, taken at week 24, from a patient treated with tofacitinib. This clonotype was sampled from a human donor with alopecia areata. The chain employs TRBV10-3 and TRBJ2-3, with 15 bases lining up with TRBD2. The CDR3 DNA reads TGTGCCATTGGACTAGCGGGGGGGCAAACAGATACGCAGTATTTT. Residues: CAIGLAGGQTDTQYF.